A single sample gave rise to the 23 T cell receptor beta chains below, sequenced in a study of human T cells and chemical hapten exposure. Time point of the sample: pre-sensitization, week 0. Described treatment: therapeutic diphenylcyclopropenone sensitization with weekly scalp DPC. From the RACE reads, TCRdb called clonotypes with MiXCR, one entry per CDR3 protein. This table holds roughly 380,000 distinct CDR3 sequences, 4.5% to 5.5% found once. The sample here was whole blood, taken in connection with sensitization to the hapten diphenylcyclopropenone (DPC). The receptors were sampled from a woman aged 50 to 60 with alopecia areata. Some clones in this sample may be carry-over from other donors' samples.

This clonotype was observed a few times. This sequence joins TRBV30 and TRBJ2-3; TRBD1 matches 11 bases. J gave up 3 bases and V 7 bases, and 9 bases lay outside the gene matches. CDR3 length equals 15 residues. The germline CDR1 and CDR2 sequences are GTSNPN and SVGIG (reference sequence). The CDR3 protein is CALITGTGGTDTQYF. The CDR3 DNA reads TGTGCCTTGATAACCGGGACAGGGGGGACAGATACGCAGTATTTT.

The V and J genes are TRBV20-1 and TRBJ1-1; maybe TRBD1 (6 bases). Germline V gives CDR1 DFQATT, CDR2 SNEGSKA (reference sequence). The CDR3 loop spans 13 amino acids. Trimming took 3 bases from V and 4 from J, leaving 12 bases between them. DNA for the CDR3: TGCAGTGCTAGCAGACAGGAGCTCACTGAAGCTTTCTTT. Amino acids: CSASRQELTEAFF.

Many counts were recorded for this clonotype. The CDR3 nucleotides are TGCAGTGCTAGCTCAGGGGGTTCTCAGCCCCAGCATTTT. This codes for CSASSGGSQPQHF. V gene TRBV20-1 combines with J gene TRBJ1-5; 7 nucleotides line up with TRBD1. This CDR3 is built from 13 residues. The trim removed 3 bases at V and 6 bases at J, leaving 5 bases unmatched. Germline CDR1 is DFQATT and CDR2 is SNEGSKA (reference sequence).

The table lists this clonotype with many counts. The V and J genes are TRBV11-2 and TRBJ2-4; TRBD1 might be the D (5 bases). The CDR3 is 17 amino acids. The V end was cut by 3 bases, the J end by 2 bases, with 17 bases between. CDR1 is SGHAT, CDR2 FQNNGV, per germline. CDR3 sequence (DNA): TGTGCCAGCAGCTTTCCCCGCACAGGAAATACCAAAAACATTCAGTACTTC. This gives the protein CASSFPRTGNTKNIQYF.

At least ten counts were recorded for this clonotype. In DNA form, the CDR3 reads TGTGCCAGCAGTTTCGGTCCCAGCGGGAGGGCGCGCTACGAGCAGTACTTC. This translates into CASSFGPSGRARYEQYF. The rearrangement uses TRBV28 and TRBJ2-7, with 10 bases matching TRBD2. CDR3 length: 17 residues. V lost 3 bases, J lost 3 bases, and 11 bases stayed unmatched. CDR1 and CDR2 from the germline V gene are MDHEN and SYDVKM.

The J gene is TRBJ1-2, the V gene TRBV29-1; 9 bases are a match to TRBD1. V dropped 0 bases and J dropped 4; count of bases not matched to a gene: 0. The CDR3 is 13 amino acids. The germline V gene has CDR1 SQVTM and CDR2 ANQGSEA. The CDR3 sequence is CSVEEDRGYGYTF. The CDR3 nucleotides are TGCAGCGTTGAAGAGGACAGGGGCTATGGCTACACCTTC.

This clonotype occurred a few times. The CDR3 nucleotides read TGTGCCAGCAGTACGCGGGAGACGTCCTACAATGAGCAGTTCTTC. This translates into CASSTRETSYNEQFF. The genes are TRBV12-3 or TRBV12-4 and TRBJ2-1, with 7 bases identical to TRBD2. The CDR3 extends over 15 amino acids. Losses at the gene ends were 5 bases for V and 1 base for J; bases not matched to a gene: 5.

The V gene is TRBV20-1, the J gene TRBJ1-5; 8 nucleotides line up with TRBD1. V trimming: 3 bases; J trimming: 0 bases; junction bases outside the gene matches: 7. The CDR3 is made up of 16 amino acids. Germline V gene sequence: CDR1 DFQATT, CDR2 SNEGSKA (reference sequence). CDR3 sequence: CSASKTGVDSNQPQHF. CDR3 DNA sequence: TGCAGTGCTAGTAAGACAGGGGTCGATAGCAATCAGCCCCAGCATTTT.

This rearrangement joins TRBV7-2 to TRBJ1-1; D not resolved. The germline V gene encodes CDR1 SGHTA and CDR2 FQGNSA. This CDR3 is 16 amino acids long. V was clipped by 1 base and J by 0 bases, with 12 bases between them. CDR3 DNA: TGTGCCAGCAGCTTAGAAGGCGGGAGGCTGAACACTGAAGCTTTCTTT. Protein: CASSLEGGRLNTEAFF.

This clonotype was observed many times. V usage is TRBV2 and J usage is TRBJ2-3, with TRBD2 as a possible D gene (6 bases). The CDR3 consists of 18 residues. Trimming shortened V by 5 bases and J by 1 base, and 22 bases separated the two germline ends. Germline lookup yields CDR1 SNHLY and CDR2 FYNNEI. The CDR3 DNA reads TGTGCCAGCAGTCCCACCCCCACGGGAGATCTCCGCACAGATACGCAGTATTTT. Protein product: CASSPTPTGDLRTDTQYF.

This clonotype has a count of ten or more. This chain links TRBV5-5 with TRBJ1-6; D ambiguous. Germline V gene lookup returns CDR1 SGHKS and CDR2 YYEKEE (reference sequence). The CDR3 sequence is 13 residues long. Trimming took off 0 bases at V and 7 bases at J, with 5 bases between the two ends. CDR3 region: CASSLGPNSPLHF. The CDR3 DNA reads TGTGCCAGCAGCTTGGGACCAAATTCACCCCTCCACTTT.

This clonotype occurred many times. The V and J genes are TRBV4-3 and TRBJ2-7; TRBD2 matches 7 bases. Germline values: CDR1 LGHNA, CDR2 YSLEER. CDR3 size: 16 residues. V was clipped by 0 bases and J by 5 bases; unmatched bases: 10. This CDR3 is CASSQEWTGAGDEQYF. CDR3 sequence (DNA): TGCGCCAGCAGCCAAGAATGGACGGGCGCGGGGGACGAGCAGTACTTC.

This clonotype came up many times. The chain uses TRBV12-3 or TRBV12-4 and TRBJ2-1; tentative D call: TRBD2 (7 bases). V lost 3 bases and J 7 bases, leaving 13 bases between the germline ends. The CDR3 length is 14 residues. The CDR3 here is CASSFGGQANEQFF. The CDR3 region has the DNA TGTGCCAGCAGTTTCGGGGGGCAGGCTAATGAGCAGTTCTTC.

V is TRBV29-1 and J is TRBJ2-7; TRBD2 might be the D (5 bases). The CDR3 is 12 residues long. Germline assignment: CDR1 SQVTM and CDR2 ANQGSEA. Trimming removed 7 bases from V and 2 bases from J, with 12 bases in between. CDR3 sequence (DNA): TGCAGCGCGTTAGACGGGACCTACGAGCAGTACTTC. Its protein product is CSALDGTYEQYF.

This rearrangement joins TRBV11-2 to TRBJ2-5; D is ambiguous. V lost 6 bases and J 0 bases, leaving 11 bases between the germline ends. Germline CDR1 is SGHAT and CDR2 is FQNNGV. This CDR3 has 14 amino acids. The DNA for the CDR3 is TGTGCCAGCAGTCGATATAGGTACCAAGAGACCCAGTACTTC. It yields the protein CASSRYRYQETQYF.

This clonotype was recorded many times. CDR3 sequence: CSTGRSGLTDTQYF. The CDR3 bases are TGCAGTACGGGACGGAGTGGGCTCACAGATACGCAGTATTTT. The V gene is TRBV20-1, the J gene TRBJ2-3; perhaps D is TRBD1 or TRBD2 (5 bases each). Germline V CDR1 and CDR2: DFQATT, SNEGSKA (reference sequence). V was pared by 8 bases and J by 2 bases, with 17 bases between. The CDR3 has 14 amino acids.

The chain employs TRBV5-4 and TRBJ2-5; TRBD2 might be the D (6 bases). The CDR3 totals 15 residues. Deletions cut 3 bases from V and 4 bases from J, with 16 bases between. CDR1 and CDR2 from the germline V gene are SGHNT and YYREEE (reference sequence). The CDR3 protein is CASSSVTGELETQYF. In DNA form, the CDR3 reads TGTGCCAGCAGCTCAGTGACGGGAGAATTAGAGACCCAGTACTTC.

At least ten counts were recorded for this clonotype. The chain carries TRBV20-1 and TRBJ2-1; the match to TRBD2 covers 10 bases. V trimming: 4 bases; J trimming: 8 bases; junction bases outside the gene matches: 5. Germline loops: CDR1 DFQATT, CDR2 SNEGSKA (reference sequence). The CDR3 has 13 residues. CDR3 residues: CSATLLAGDEQFF. CDR3 DNA sequence: TGCAGTGCTACCCTCCTAGCGGGAGATGAGCAGTTCTTC.

This clonotype was found a few times. The chain links TRBV13 to TRBJ2-7, with TRBD2 identical over 8 bases. The ends lost 6 bases at V and 6 bases at J; junction bases unmatched: 10. CDR1 and CDR2 from the germline V gene are PRHDT and FYEKMQ (reference sequence). The CDR3 has 14 residues. The CDR3 DNA reads TGTGCCAGCAGGGAGATGAGCGGGGGACCCGAGCAGTACTTC. It yields the protein CASREMSGGPEQYF.

The chain combines TRBV7-9 with TRBJ2-3; D gene ambiguous. From germline, CDR1 is SEHNR and CDR2 FQNEAQ (reference sequence). CDR3 length: 15 amino acids. Trimming removed 0 bases from V and 2 bases from J, with 9 bases in between. The CDR3 spells CASSLAESYTDTQYF. In nucleotides, the CDR3 is TGTGCCAGCAGCTTAGCGGAAAGTTACACAGATACGCAGTATTTT.

Only a few counts were recorded for this clonotype. The CDR3 nucleotides are TGTGCCAGCAGGAGCGGAGGGACCAATCAGCCCCAGCATTTT. Translation gives CASRSGGTNQPQHF. This chain uses TRBV6-2 or TRBV6-3 with TRBJ1-5; TRBD1 is a possible D gene (5 bases). The CDR3 runs to 14 residues. V was trimmed by 6 bases and J by 3 bases, leaving 12 bases between them. Germline-derived CDR1 and CDR2 are MNHEY and SVGEGT.

The CDR3: CSAGLAGDEQYF. Written as DNA, the CDR3 is TGCAGCGCGGGACTAGCGGGAGACGAGCAGTACTTC. The rearrangement links TRBV29-1 to TRBJ2-7; 14 nucleotides agree with TRBD2. The V and J ends lost 7 bases and 5 bases, in that order; junction bases with no gene match: 1. This CDR3 contains 12 residues. The germline gives CDR1 SQVTM, CDR2 ANQGSEA.

A few counts support this clonotype. The V call is TRBV7-8, the J call TRBJ1-4; D perhaps matches TRBD1 (5 bases). V was shortened by 5 bases and J by 12 bases, with 19 bases between the two germline ends. The germline V gene encodes CDR1 SGHVS and CDR2 FQNEAQ. The CDR3 runs 14 residues. The CDR3 protein is CASSPHGGMGELFF. CDR3 bases: TGTGCCAGCAGCCCACACGGGGGGATGGGGGAACTGTTTTTT.